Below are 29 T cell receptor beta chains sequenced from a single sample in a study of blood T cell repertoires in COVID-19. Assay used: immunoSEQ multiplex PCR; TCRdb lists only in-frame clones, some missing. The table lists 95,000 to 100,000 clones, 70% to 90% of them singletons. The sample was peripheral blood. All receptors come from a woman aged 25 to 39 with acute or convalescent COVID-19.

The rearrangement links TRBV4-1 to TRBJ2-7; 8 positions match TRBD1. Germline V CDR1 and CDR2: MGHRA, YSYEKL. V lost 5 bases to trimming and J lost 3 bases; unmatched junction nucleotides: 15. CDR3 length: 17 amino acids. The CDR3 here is CASSARGGTGPNYEQYF. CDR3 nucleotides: TGCGCCAGCAGCGCAAGAGGGGGGACAGGCCCTAACTACGAGCAGTACTTC.

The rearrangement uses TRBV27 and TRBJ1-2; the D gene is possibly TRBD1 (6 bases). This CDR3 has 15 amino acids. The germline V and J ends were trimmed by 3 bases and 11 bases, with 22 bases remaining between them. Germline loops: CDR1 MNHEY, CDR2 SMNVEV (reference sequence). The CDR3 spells CASSFLRTAPSMYTF. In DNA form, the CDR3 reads TGTGCCAGCAGTTTTCTTCGGACAGCGCCGAGTATGTACACCTTC.

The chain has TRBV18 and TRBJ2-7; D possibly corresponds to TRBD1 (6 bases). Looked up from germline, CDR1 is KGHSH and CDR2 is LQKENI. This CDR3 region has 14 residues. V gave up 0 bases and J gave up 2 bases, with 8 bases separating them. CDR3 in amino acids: CASSPPWGPYEQYF. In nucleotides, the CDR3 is TGTGCCAGCTCACCACCGTGGGGGCCCTACGAGCAGTACTTC.

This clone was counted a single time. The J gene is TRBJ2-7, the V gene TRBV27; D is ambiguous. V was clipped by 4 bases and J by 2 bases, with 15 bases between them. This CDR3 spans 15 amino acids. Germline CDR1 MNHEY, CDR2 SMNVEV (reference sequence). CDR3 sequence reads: CASSSSLDTPYEQYF. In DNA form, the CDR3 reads TGTGCCAGCAGTTCCTCACTTGATACCCCCTACGAGCAGTACTTC.

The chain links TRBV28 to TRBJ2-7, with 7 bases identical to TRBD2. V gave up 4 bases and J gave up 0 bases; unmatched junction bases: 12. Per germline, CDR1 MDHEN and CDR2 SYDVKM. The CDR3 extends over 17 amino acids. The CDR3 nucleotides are TGTGCCAGCAGTTACGAAGGCGGGGGAGTCCGCTCCTACGAGCAGTACTTC. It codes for CASSYEGGGVRSYEQYF.

The CDR3 here is CASSLWGQGASEQFF. CDR3 coding DNA: TGTGCCAGCAGTTTGTGGGGACAGGGGGCTAGTGAGCAGTTCTTC. V usage is TRBV28 and J usage is TRBJ2-1; 12 bases are a match to TRBD1. From germline, CDR1 is MDHEN and CDR2 SYDVKM. V lost 3 bases and J lost 9; bases outside the gene matches: 6. This CDR3 region has 15 residues. Looking up the rest from reference TRBV28 and TRBJ2-1 gives the full variable domain: DVKVTQSSRYLVKRTGEKVFLECVQDMDHENMFWYRQDPGLGLRLIYFSYDVKMKEKGDIPEGYSVSREKKERFSLILESASTNQTSMYLCASSLWGQGASEQFFGPGTRLTVL.

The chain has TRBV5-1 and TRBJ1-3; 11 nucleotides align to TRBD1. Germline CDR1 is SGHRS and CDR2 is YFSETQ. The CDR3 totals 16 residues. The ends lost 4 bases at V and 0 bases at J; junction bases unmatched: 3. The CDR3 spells CASSAGTGGSGNTIYF. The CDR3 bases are TGCGCCAGCAGCGCCGGGACAGGGGGCTCTGGAAACACCATATATTTT.

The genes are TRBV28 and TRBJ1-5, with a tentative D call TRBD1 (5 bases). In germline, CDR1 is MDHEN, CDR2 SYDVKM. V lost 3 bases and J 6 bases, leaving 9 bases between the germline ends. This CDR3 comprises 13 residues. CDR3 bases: TGTGCCAGCAGTTTGGGGGGTATTCAGCCCCAGCATTTT. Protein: CASSLGGIQPQHF.

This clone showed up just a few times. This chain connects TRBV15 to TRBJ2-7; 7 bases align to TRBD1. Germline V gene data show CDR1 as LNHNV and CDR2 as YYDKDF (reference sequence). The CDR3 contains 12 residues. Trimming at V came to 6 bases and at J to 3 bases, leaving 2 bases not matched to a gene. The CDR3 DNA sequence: TGTGCCACCAGTCGGGACAGCTACGAGCAGTACTTC. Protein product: CATSRDSYEQYF.

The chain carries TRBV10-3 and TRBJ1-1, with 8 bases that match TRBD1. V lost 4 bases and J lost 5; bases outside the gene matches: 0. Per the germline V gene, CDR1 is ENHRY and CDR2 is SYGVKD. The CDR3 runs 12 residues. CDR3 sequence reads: CAISGTGTEAFF. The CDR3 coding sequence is TGTGCCATCAGTGGGACAGGGACTGAAGCTTTCTTT.

The CDR3, as DNA: TGTGCCAGCAGCTTAGAGTTTAGCTCCTATAATTCACCCCTCCACTTT. This gives the protein CASSLEFSSYNSPLHF. This chain links TRBV7-6 with TRBJ1-6; D not certain. The CDR3 sequence is 16 residues long. V was clipped by 1 base and J by 0 bases, with 7 bases between them. In germline, CDR1 is SGHVS, CDR2 FNYEAQ.

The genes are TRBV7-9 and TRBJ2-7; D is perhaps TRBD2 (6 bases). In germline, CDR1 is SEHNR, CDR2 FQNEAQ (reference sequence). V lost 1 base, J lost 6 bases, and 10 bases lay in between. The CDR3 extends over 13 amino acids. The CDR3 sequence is CASSLERVGEQYF. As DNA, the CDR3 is TGTGCCAGCAGCTTAGAGCGGGTGGGCGAGCAGTACTTC. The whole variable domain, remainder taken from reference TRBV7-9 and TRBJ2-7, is DTGVSQNPRHKITKRGQNVTFRCDPISEHNRLYWYRQTLGQGPEFLTYFQNEAQLEKSRLLSDRFSAERPKGSFSTLEIQRTEQGDSAMYLCASSLERVGEQYFGPGTRLTVT.

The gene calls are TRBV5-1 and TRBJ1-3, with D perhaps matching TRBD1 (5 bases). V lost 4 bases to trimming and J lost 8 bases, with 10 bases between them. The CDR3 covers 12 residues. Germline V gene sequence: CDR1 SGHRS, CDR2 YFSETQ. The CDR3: CASSPQGDTIYF. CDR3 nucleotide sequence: TGCGCCAGCAGCCCCCAAGGGGACACCATATATTTT.

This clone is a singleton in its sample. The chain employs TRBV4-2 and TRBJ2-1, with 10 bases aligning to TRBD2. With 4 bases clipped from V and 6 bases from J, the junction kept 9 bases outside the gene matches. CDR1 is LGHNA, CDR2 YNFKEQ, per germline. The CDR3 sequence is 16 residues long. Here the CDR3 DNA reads TGTGCCAGCAGCCTTGGAAGCGGGGGGGGTGGCAATGAGCAGTTCTTC. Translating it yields CASSLGSGGGGNEQFF.

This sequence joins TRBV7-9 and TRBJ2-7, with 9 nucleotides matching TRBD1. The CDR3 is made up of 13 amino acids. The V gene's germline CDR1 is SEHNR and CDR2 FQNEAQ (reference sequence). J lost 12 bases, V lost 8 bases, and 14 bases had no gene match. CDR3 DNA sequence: TGTGCCAGCTCCCCCGGGACAGGGTTGTCTTCGTACTTC. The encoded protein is CASSPGTGLSSYF.

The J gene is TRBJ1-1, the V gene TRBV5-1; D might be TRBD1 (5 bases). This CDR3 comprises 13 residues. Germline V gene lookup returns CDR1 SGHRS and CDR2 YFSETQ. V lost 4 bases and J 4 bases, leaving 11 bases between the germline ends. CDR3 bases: TGCGCCAGCAGCCCACGGGGGGGCACTGAAGCTTTCTTT. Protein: CASSPRGGTEAFF.

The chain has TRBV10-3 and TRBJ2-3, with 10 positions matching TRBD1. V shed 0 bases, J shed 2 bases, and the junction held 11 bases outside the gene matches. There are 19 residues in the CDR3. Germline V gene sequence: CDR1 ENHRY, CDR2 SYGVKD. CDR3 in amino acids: CAISESTGGYRSVTDTQYF. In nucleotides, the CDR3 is TGTGCCATCAGTGAGTCGACAGGGGGCTACAGGTCTGTCACAGATACGCAGTATTTT.

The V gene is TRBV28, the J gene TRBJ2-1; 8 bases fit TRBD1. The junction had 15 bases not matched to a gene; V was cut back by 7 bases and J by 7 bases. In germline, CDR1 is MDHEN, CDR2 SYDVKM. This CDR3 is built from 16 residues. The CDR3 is CASKAQGAHRLNEQFF. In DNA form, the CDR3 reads TGTGCCAGCAAGGCTCAGGGGGCGCACAGGCTGAATGAGCAGTTCTTC.

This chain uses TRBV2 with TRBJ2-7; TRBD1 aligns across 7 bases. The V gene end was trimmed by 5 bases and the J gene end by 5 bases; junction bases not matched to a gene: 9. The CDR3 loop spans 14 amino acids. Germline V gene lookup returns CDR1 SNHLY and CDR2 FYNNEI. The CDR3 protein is CASSTLGDSHEQYF. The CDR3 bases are TGTGCCAGCAGTACGCTAGGGGACAGCCACGAGCAGTACTTC.

CDR3 DNA: TGCGCCAGCAGCTTGGCAGGGCGAGAAGATTCACCCCTCCACTTT. This encodes CASSLAGREDSPLHF. The V call is TRBV5-1, the J call TRBJ1-6; weak D call: TRBD1 (5 bases). The CDR3 has 15 residues. The germline gives CDR1 SGHRS, CDR2 YFSETQ. V shed 0 bases and J shed 8 bases, with 12 bases lying between them.

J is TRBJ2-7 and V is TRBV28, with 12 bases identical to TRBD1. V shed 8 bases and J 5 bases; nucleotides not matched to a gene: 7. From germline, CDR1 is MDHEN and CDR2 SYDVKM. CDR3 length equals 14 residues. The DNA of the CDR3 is TGTGCCAGCTGGGGGGGACAGGGGGCCAACGAGCAGTACTTC. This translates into CASWGGQGANEQYF.

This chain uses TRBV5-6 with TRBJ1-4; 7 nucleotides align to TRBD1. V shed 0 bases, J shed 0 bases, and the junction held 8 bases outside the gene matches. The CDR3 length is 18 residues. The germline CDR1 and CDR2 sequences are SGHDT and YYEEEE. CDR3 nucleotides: TGTGCCAGCAGCTTGGTCTGGGACAGTACCGCAACTAATGAAAAACTGTTTTTT. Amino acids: CASSLVWDSTATNEKLFF.

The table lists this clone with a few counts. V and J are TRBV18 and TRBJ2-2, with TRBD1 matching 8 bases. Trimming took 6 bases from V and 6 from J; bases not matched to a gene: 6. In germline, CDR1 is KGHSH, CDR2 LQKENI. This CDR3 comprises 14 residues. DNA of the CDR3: TGTGCCAGCTCGACAGGGGCCGAAGCCGGGGAGCTGTTTTTT. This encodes CASSTGAEAGELFF.

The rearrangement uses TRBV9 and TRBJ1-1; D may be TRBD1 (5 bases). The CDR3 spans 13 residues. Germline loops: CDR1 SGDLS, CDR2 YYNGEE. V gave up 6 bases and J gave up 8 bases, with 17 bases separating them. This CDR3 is CASNPGGRGEAFF. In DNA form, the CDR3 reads TGTGCCAGCAACCCGGGGGGGAGAGGCGAAGCTTTCTTT.

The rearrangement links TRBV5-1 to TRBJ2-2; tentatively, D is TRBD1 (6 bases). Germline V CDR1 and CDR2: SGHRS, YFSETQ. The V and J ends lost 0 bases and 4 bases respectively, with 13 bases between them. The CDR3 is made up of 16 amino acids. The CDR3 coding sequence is TGCGCCAGCAGCTTGGCCCAGGGGACGGTCACCGGGGAGCTGTTTTTT. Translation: CASSLAQGTVTGELFF.

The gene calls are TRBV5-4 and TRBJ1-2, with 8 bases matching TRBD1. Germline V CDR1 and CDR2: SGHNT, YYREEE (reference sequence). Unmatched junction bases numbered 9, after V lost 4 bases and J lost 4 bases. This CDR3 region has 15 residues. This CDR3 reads CASSTRTGSSYGYTF. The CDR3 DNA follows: TGTGCCAGCAGCACCCGGACAGGGTCCTCCTATGGCTACACCTTC.

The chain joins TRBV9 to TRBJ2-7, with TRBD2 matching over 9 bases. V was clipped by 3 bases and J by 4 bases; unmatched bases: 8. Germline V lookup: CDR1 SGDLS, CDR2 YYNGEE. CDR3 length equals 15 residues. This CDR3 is CASSGSPAGGYEQYF. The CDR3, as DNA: TGTGCCAGCAGCGGATCGCCAGCGGGGGGTTACGAGCAGTACTTC.

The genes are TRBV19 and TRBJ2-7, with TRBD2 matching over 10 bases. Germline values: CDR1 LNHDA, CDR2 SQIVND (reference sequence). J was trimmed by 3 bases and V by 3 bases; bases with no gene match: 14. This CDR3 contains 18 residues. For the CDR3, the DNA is TGTGCCAGTAGTATCCACCCAGCGGGGGGGCCTCACCTCTACGAGCAGTACTTC. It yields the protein CASSIHPAGGPHLYEQYF.

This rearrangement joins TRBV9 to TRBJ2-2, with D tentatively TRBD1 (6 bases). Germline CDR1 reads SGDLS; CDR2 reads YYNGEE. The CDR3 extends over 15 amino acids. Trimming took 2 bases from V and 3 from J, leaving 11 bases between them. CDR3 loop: CASSVRGRDTGELFF. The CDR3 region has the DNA TGTGCCAGCAGCGTCAGGGGTCGGGACACCGGGGAGCTGTTTTTT.